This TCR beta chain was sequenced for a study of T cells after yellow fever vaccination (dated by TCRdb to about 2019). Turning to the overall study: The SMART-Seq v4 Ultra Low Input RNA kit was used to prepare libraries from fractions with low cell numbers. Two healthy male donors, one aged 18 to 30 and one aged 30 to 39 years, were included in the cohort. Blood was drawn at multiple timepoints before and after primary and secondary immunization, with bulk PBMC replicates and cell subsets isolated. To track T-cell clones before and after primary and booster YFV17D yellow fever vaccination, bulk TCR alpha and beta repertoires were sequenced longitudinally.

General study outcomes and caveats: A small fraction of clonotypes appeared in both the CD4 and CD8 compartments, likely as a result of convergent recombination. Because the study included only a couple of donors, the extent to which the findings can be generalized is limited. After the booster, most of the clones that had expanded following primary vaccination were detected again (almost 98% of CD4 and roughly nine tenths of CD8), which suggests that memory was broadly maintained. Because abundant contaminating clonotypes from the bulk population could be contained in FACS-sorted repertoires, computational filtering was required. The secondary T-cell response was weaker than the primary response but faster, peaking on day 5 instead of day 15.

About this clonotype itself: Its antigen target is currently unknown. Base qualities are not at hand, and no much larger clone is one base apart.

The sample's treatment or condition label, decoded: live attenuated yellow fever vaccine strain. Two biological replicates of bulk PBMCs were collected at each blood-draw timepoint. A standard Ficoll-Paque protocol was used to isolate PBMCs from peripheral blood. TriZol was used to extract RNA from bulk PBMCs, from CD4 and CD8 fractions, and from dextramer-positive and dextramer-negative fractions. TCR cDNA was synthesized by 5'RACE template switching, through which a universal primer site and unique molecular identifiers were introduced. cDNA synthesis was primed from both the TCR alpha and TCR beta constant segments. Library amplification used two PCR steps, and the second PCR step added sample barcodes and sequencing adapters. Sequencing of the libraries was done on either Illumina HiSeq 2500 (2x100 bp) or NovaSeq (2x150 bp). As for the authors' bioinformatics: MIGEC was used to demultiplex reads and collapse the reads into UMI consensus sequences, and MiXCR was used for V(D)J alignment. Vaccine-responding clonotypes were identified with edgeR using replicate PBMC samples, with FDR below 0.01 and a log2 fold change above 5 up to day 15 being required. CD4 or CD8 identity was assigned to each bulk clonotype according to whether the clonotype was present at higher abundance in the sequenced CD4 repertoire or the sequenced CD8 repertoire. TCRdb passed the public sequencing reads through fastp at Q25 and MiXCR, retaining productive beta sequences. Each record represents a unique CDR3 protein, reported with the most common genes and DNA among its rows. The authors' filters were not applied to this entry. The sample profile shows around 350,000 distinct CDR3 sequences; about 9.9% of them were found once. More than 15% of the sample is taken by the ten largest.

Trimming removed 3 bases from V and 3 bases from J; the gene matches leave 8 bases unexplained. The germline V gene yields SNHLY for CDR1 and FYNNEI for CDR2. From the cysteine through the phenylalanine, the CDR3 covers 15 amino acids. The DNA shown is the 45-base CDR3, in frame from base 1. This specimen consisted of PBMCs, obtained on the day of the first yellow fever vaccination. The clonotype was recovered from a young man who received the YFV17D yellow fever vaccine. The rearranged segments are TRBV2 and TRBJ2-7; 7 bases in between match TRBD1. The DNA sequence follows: TGTGCCAGCAGTGATTATGGGACAGAGCACTACGAGCAGTACTTC. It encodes CASSDYGTEHYEQYF. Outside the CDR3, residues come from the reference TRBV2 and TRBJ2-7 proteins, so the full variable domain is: EPEVTQTPSHQVTQMGQEVILRCVPISNHLYFYWYRQILGQKVEFLVSFYNNEISEKSEIFDDQFSVERPDGSNFTLKIRSTKLEDSAMYFCASSDYGTEHYEQYFGPGTRLTVT.